The rows below give T cell receptor beta chains drawn from one sample of a study of shared clonotypes between healthy human individuals. Profiled with immunoSEQ multiplex PCR; TCRdb holds only in-frame clones, not every one. Of roughly 1.5 million clones listed, approximately 98% are singletons. What was sequenced was naive CD4+ T cells sorted from blood. Receptors originate from a man aged 30 to 39 in good health. CDR3s include the opening cysteine and the closing phenylalanine or tryptophan. Each record gives: D gene, J gene, V gene, clone size, CDR3 DNA, CDR3 protein. A D gene is named only where the DNA matches it firmly. Clone size is stated in some rows and not others, as once, few, many or a class when expanded.

d_call: NA
j_call: TRBJ1-1
v_call: TRBV7-9
clone_size: NA
cdr3_nt: TGTGCCAGCAGCTTAGACAGGTCCGGCACTGAAGCTTTCTTT
cdr3_aa: CASSLDRSGTEAFF

d_call: NA
j_call: TRBJ2-2
v_call: TRBV9
clone_size: NA
cdr3_nt: TGTGCCAGCAGCGTAGACCCCGCCGGGGAGCTGTTTTTT
cdr3_aa: CASSVDPAGELFF

d_call: NA
j_call: TRBJ2-1
v_call: TRBV7-8
clone_size: NA
cdr3_nt: TGTGCCAGCAGCCCTGGGGAGTCCCCCTACAATGAGCAGTTCTTC
cdr3_aa: CASSPGESPYNEQFF

d_call: NA
j_call: TRBJ2-3
v_call: TRBV10-3
clone_size: NA
cdr3_nt: TGTGCCATCAGGGATGGGGGCCTAAGCACAGATACGCAGTATTTT
cdr3_aa: CAIRDGGLSTDTQYF

d_call: NA
j_call: TRBJ2-2
v_call: TRBV6-1
clone_size: once
cdr3_nt: TGTGCCAGCAGAATCACCGGGGAGCTGTTTTTT
cdr3_aa: CASRITGELFF

d_call: NA
j_call: TRBJ2-5
v_call: TRBV28
clone_size: NA
cdr3_nt: TGTGCCAGCAGTTTGGGGGCGGTTACTCGGGAGACCCAGTACTTC
cdr3_aa: CASSLGAVTRETQYF

d_call: TRBD2
j_call: TRBJ2-7
v_call: TRBV14
clone_size: NA
cdr3_nt: TGTGCCAGCAGCCCGCATAGCGGGAGATATAACGAGCAGTACTTC
cdr3_aa: CASSPHSGRYNEQYF

d_call: NA
j_call: TRBJ2-5
v_call: TRBV9
clone_size: NA
cdr3_nt: TGTGCCAGCAGCGTAGGACTCGTCGTAGAAGAGACCCAGTACTTC
cdr3_aa: CASSVGLVVEETQYF

d_call: NA
j_call: TRBJ2-3
v_call: TRBV6-1
clone_size: NA
cdr3_nt: TGTGCCAGCAGGACGGGACTTACTAGCACAGATACGCAGTATTTT
cdr3_aa: CASRTGLTSTDTQYF

d_call: NA
j_call: TRBJ2-7
v_call: TRBV6-1
clone_size: NA
cdr3_nt: TGTGCCAGCAGTGATTGGGGGAGTGGTGACGAGCAGTACTTC
cdr3_aa: CASSDWGSGDEQYF

d_call: TRBD1
j_call: TRBJ1-4
v_call: TRBV5-1
clone_size: NA
cdr3_nt: TGCGCCAGCAGCTTGTCGGGGACAGTTAATGAAAAACTGTTTTTT
cdr3_aa: CASSLSGTVNEKLFF

d_call: TRBD1
j_call: TRBJ2-7
v_call: TRBV25-1
clone_size: NA
cdr3_nt: TGTGCCAGCAGTGAATGGGCCGGGACAGGGGGAAACGAGCAGTACTTC
cdr3_aa: CASSEWAGTGGNEQYF

d_call: NA
j_call: TRBJ2-7
v_call: TRBV5-1
clone_size: NA
cdr3_nt: TGCGCCAGCAGCCCCAGGACGGAGTCCTACGAGCAGTACTTC
cdr3_aa: CASSPRTESYEQYF

d_call: TRBD2
j_call: TRBJ2-7
v_call: TRBV28
clone_size: NA
cdr3_nt: TGTGCCAGCAGTTTTAGACTAGCGGGAGGGCCACGGTACGAGCAGTACTTC
cdr3_aa: CASSFRLAGGPRYEQYF

d_call: TRBD2
j_call: TRBJ2-7
v_call: TRBV9
clone_size: NA
cdr3_nt: TGTGCCAGCAGCGCAACTAGCGGGAGCAACGAGCAGTACTTC
cdr3_aa: CASSATSGSNEQYF

d_call: NA
j_call: TRBJ1-2
v_call: TRBV5-8
clone_size: NA
cdr3_nt: TGTGCCAGCAGCTTGCCCCACGGGTCGGGGCCGCGGGGCTACACCTTC
cdr3_aa: CASSLPHGSGPRGYTF

d_call: TRBD1
j_call: TRBJ1-2
v_call: TRBV28
clone_size: NA
cdr3_nt: TGTGCCACCAAGGGACAGGGCTACTATGGCTACACCTTC
cdr3_aa: CATKGQGYYGYTF

d_call: TRBD1
j_call: TRBJ1-1
v_call: TRBV18
clone_size: NA
cdr3_nt: TGTGCCAGCTCACAAGAGAACATAGGGACAGCTGAAGCTTTCTTT
cdr3_aa: CASSQENIGTAEAFF

d_call: TRBD2
j_call: TRBJ2-3
v_call: TRBV5-1
clone_size: NA
cdr3_nt: TGCGCCAGCAGCCGTGGGACTAGCGTTTTCACAGATACGCAGTATTTT
cdr3_aa: CASSRGTSVFTDTQYF

d_call: NA
j_call: TRBJ1-5
v_call: TRBV10-3
clone_size: NA
cdr3_nt: TGTGCCATCGGTGGAGGGTCCGATCAGCCCCAGCATTTT
cdr3_aa: CAIGGGSDQPQHF

d_call: TRBD2
j_call: TRBJ2-1
v_call: TRBV14
clone_size: NA
cdr3_nt: TGTGCCAGCAGCCAAGTCTATCGGTCTAGCGGGAGGGCCAGTGAGCAGTTCTTC
cdr3_aa: CASSQVYRSSGRASEQFF

d_call: TRBD2
j_call: TRBJ2-1
v_call: TRBV5-4
clone_size: NA
cdr3_nt: TGTGCCAGCAGCTCGTCCACTAGCGGGAGACACAATGAGCAGTTCTTC
cdr3_aa: CASSSSTSGRHNEQFF

d_call: TRBD1
j_call: TRBJ2-5
v_call: TRBV27
clone_size: NA
cdr3_nt: TGTGCCAGCAGTTCGGACAGGGGATCAGAGACCCAGTACTTC
cdr3_aa: CASSSDRGSETQYF

d_call: TRBD1
j_call: TRBJ1-3
v_call: TRBV7-9
clone_size: NA
cdr3_nt: TGTGCCAGCAGCAGGGACAGGGCGGCTGGAAACACCATATATTTT
cdr3_aa: CASSRDRAAGNTIYF

d_call: TRBD1
j_call: TRBJ1-2
v_call: TRBV6-5
clone_size: NA
cdr3_nt: TGTGCCAGCATTTCACCGGACAGGCTCTATGGCTACACCTTC
cdr3_aa: CASISPDRLYGYTF

d_call: NA
j_call: TRBJ2-1
v_call: TRBV7-9
clone_size: NA
cdr3_nt: TGTGCCAGCAGCTTGGCGAGTGGTGAGCAGTTCTTC
cdr3_aa: CASSLASGEQFF

d_call: NA
j_call: TRBJ2-4
v_call: TRBV6-5
clone_size: NA
cdr3_nt: TGTGCCAGCAGTTACTCGACACTAGCCAAAAACATTCAGTACTTC
cdr3_aa: CASSYSTLAKNIQYF

d_call: TRBD1
j_call: TRBJ1-2
v_call: TRBV18
clone_size: NA
cdr3_nt: TGTGCCAGCTACGCCGACAGGGGGCCCGGTGGCTACACCTTC
cdr3_aa: CASYADRGPGGYTF

d_call: NA
j_call: TRBJ2-3
v_call: TRBV29-1
clone_size: NA
cdr3_nt: TGCAGCGCTGCCGTGGCAGATACGCAGTATTTT
cdr3_aa: CSAAVADTQYF

d_call: NA
j_call: TRBJ2-6
v_call: TRBV6-5
clone_size: NA
cdr3_nt: TGTGCCAGCAGTTACAGCGGCTCTGGGGCCAACGTCCTGACTTTC
cdr3_aa: CASSYSGSGANVLTF

d_call: NA
j_call: TRBJ2-7
v_call: TRBV5-6
clone_size: NA
cdr3_nt: TGTGCCAGCAGCTTTAGGGTGGTGTCCTACGAGCAGTACTTC
cdr3_aa: CASSFRVVSYEQYF

d_call: NA
j_call: TRBJ2-5
v_call: TRBV9
clone_size: NA
cdr3_nt: TGTGCCAGCAGCGTAGGTCCACAAGAGACCCAGTACTTC
cdr3_aa: CASSVGPQETQYF

d_call: NA
j_call: TRBJ1-5
v_call: TRBV2
clone_size: NA
cdr3_nt: TGTGCCAGCAGACGGAGTTATAGCAATCAGCCCCAGCATTTT
cdr3_aa: CASRRSYSNQPQHF

d_call: TRBD1
j_call: TRBJ1-5
v_call: TRBV15
clone_size: NA
cdr3_nt: TGTGCCACCAGCAGAGCCTTCGGACAGGGTACACCAAAGGGCAATCAGCCCCAGCATTTT
cdr3_aa: CATSRAFGQGTPKGNQPQHF

d_call: TRBD2
j_call: TRBJ2-1
v_call: TRBV4-3
clone_size: NA
cdr3_nt: TGCGCCAGCAGCCAACATAAACTAGCGGGAGGGCGGGATGAGCAGTTCTTC
cdr3_aa: CASSQHKLAGGRDEQFF

d_call: NA
j_call: TRBJ2-1
v_call: TRBV7-9
clone_size: NA
cdr3_nt: TGTGCCAGCAGCGGACGTACTCCGGGACAAAGCTCCTACAATGAGCAGTTCTTC
cdr3_aa: CASSGRTPGQSSYNEQFF

d_call: NA
j_call: TRBJ2-6
v_call: TRBV27
clone_size: NA
cdr3_nt: TGTGCCAGCAGCTATTCCTCTGGGGCCAACGTCCTGACTTTC
cdr3_aa: CASSYSSGANVLTF

d_call: NA
j_call: TRBJ1-2
v_call: TRBV7-9
clone_size: NA
cdr3_nt: TGTGCCAGCAGCTTTAACAGTGGGGATGGCTACACCTTC
cdr3_aa: CASSFNSGDGYTF

d_call: NA
j_call: TRBJ2-2
v_call: TRBV5-4
clone_size: NA
cdr3_nt: TGTGCCAGCAGCTTAATCGAGGGTAACTTCCCCGGGGAGCTGTTTTTT
cdr3_aa: CASSLIEGNFPGELFF

d_call: TRBD1
j_call: TRBJ1-4
v_call: TRBV5-1
clone_size: NA
cdr3_nt: TGCGCCAGCAGCCCTGGACAGGATAATGAAAAACTGTTTTTT
cdr3_aa: CASSPGQDNEKLFF

d_call: NA
j_call: TRBJ1-5
v_call: TRBV27
clone_size: once
cdr3_nt: TGTGCCAGCAGTGGGGTATCCAATCAGCCCCAGCATTTT
cdr3_aa: CASSGVSNQPQHF

d_call: TRBD2
j_call: TRBJ2-2
v_call: TRBV6-4
clone_size: NA
cdr3_nt: TGTGCCAGCAGCCCTCTCGCGGGAGGGAACACCGGGGAGCTGTTTTTT
cdr3_aa: CASSPLAGGNTGELFF

d_call: NA
j_call: TRBJ1-3
v_call: TRBV18
clone_size: few
cdr3_nt: TGTGCCAGCTCACTTACGCTAGGCAGAGCATCTGGAAACACCATATATTTT
cdr3_aa: CASSLTLGRASGNTIYF

d_call: NA
j_call: TRBJ1-5
v_call: TRBV10-1
clone_size: NA
cdr3_nt: TGCGCCAGCAGTGAGGTAGCAGGTATGAGCAATCAGCCCCAGCATTTT
cdr3_aa: CASSEVAGMSNQPQHF

d_call: TRBD2
j_call: TRBJ2-7
v_call: TRBV4-2
clone_size: NA
cdr3_nt: TGTGCCAGCAGCCATCGCGACCTAGCGGGAGGGCCTTCACGGCAGTACTTC
cdr3_aa: CASSHRDLAGGPSRQYF

d_call: NA
j_call: TRBJ2-1
v_call: TRBV7-2
clone_size: once
cdr3_nt: TGTGCCAGCAGCTTATTGTTGCGTGAGCAGTTCTTC
cdr3_aa: CASSLLLREQFF

d_call: NA
j_call: TRBJ2-3
v_call: TRBV7-9
clone_size: NA
cdr3_nt: TGTGCCAGCAGCTCGACCCCTGGGGCAGATACGCAGTATTTT
cdr3_aa: CASSSTPGADTQYF

d_call: NA
j_call: TRBJ1-3
v_call: TRBV5-6
clone_size: NA
cdr3_nt: TGTGCCAGCAGCTGGGGGGTTACAGGAAACACCATATATTTT
cdr3_aa: CASSWGVTGNTIYF

d_call: TRBD2
j_call: TRBJ2-7
v_call: TRBV11-2
clone_size: NA
cdr3_nt: TGTGCCAGCAGCCAGGGGAGACTAGCGGGCTCCTACGAGCAGTACTTC
cdr3_aa: CASSQGRLAGSYEQYF

d_call: NA
j_call: TRBJ2-2
v_call: TRBV5-1
clone_size: once
cdr3_nt: TGCGCCAGCAGCCCTGCAGGGGTAGCGTACACCGGGGAGCTGTTTTTT
cdr3_aa: CASSPAGVAYTGELFF

d_call: NA
j_call: TRBJ2-5
v_call: TRBV7-6
clone_size: NA
cdr3_nt: TGTGCCAGCAGCTTAGGCTCTCGGGAGACCCAGTACTTC
cdr3_aa: CASSLGSRETQYF

d_call: TRBD1
j_call: TRBJ2-7
v_call: TRBV19
clone_size: NA
cdr3_nt: TGTGCCAGTAGCCTAGGACAGGGGTTTACCTACGAGCAGTACTTC
cdr3_aa: CASSLGQGFTYEQYF

d_call: NA
j_call: TRBJ1-1
v_call: TRBV2
clone_size: NA
cdr3_nt: TGTGCCAGCAGTGAGTTCGGCCTGAACACTGAAGCTTTCTTT
cdr3_aa: CASSEFGLNTEAFF

d_call: NA
j_call: TRBJ1-1
v_call: TRBV27
clone_size: once
cdr3_nt: TGTGCCAGCAGTAGATATGGGAGTTTAACTGAAGCTTTCTTT
cdr3_aa: CASSRYGSLTEAFF

d_call: NA
j_call: TRBJ2-1
v_call: TRBV20-1
clone_size: NA
cdr3_nt: TGCTCAACGGTTGGCAATGAGCAGTTCTTC
cdr3_aa: CSTVGNEQFF

d_call: NA
j_call: TRBJ2-1
v_call: TRBV10-1
clone_size: NA
cdr3_nt: TGCGCCAGCAGTGAGACCAGGTACAATGAGCAGTTCTTC
cdr3_aa: CASSETRYNEQFF